Shown below are 24 T cell receptor beta chains from a single sample sequenced in a study of T cell changes during pregnancy in multiple sclerosis. Generated by immunoSEQ multiplex PCR, the TCRdb table keeps only in-frame clones and is missing some. The table includes about 67,000 clones, about 94% detected once. The input for sequencing was peripheral blood, taken in the first trimester of pregnancy. Receptors were obtained from a female donor in good health, enrolled as a control in a pregnancy study.

A single count supports this clone. This CDR3 reads CASSSQGQVDGYTF. The CDR3 DNA follows: TGTGCCAGCAGTTCGCAGGGTCAGGTGGATGGCTACACCTTC. J is TRBJ1-2 and V is TRBV5-6; D is possibly TRBD1 (5 bases). V lost 5 bases, J lost 6 bases, and 17 bases lay in between. Germline V gene sequence: CDR1 SGHDT, CDR2 YYEEEE. This CDR3 has 14 residues. The full variable domain, with the rest looked up from reference TRBV5-6 and TRBJ1-2, is DAGVTQSPTHLIKTRGQQVTLRCSPKSGHDTVSWYQQALGQGPQFIFQYYEEEERQRGNFPDRFSGHQFPNYSSELNVNALLLGDSALYLCASSSQGQVDGYTFGSGTRLTVV.

The genes are TRBV5-6 and TRBJ1-1; no definite D call. The ends were cut back, 2 bases at V and 0 bases at J, with 11 bases in the middle. CDR1 and CDR2 (germline): SGHDT, YYEEEE. The CDR3 contains 15 residues. The CDR3 reads CASSLYGVLNTEAFF. The CDR3 DNA follows: TGTGCCAGCAGCTTATACGGGGTTCTGAACACTGAAGCTTTCTTT.

By proportion, this clone is medium-sized. J is TRBJ2-1 and V is TRBV7-9, with TRBD2 matching 10 bases. This CDR3 spans 14 amino acids. Germline CDR1 is SEHNR and CDR2 is FQNEAQ (reference sequence). V lost 0 bases, J lost 9 bases, and 2 bases stayed unmatched. This CDR3 is CASSLASSGSEQFF. The CDR3 nucleotides read TGTGCCAGCAGCTTAGCCTCTAGCGGGAGTGAGCAGTTCTTC.

The count of this clone is one. The chain couples TRBV7-9 to TRBJ2-3, with TRBD1 matching 9 bases. V lost 0 bases and J lost 7; bases outside the gene matches: 11. The CDR3 runs to 17 residues. Germline CDR1 is SEHNR and CDR2 is FQNEAQ (reference sequence). As DNA, the CDR3 is TGTGCCAGCAGCTTAGCGGCCCCGGGACAGGGCGAAAATACGCAGTATTTT. Its translation is CASSLAAPGQGENTQYF.

The chain uses TRBV5-5 and TRBJ1-1, with TRBD1 matching 7 bases. Germline V gene data show CDR1 as SGHKS and CDR2 as YYEKEE (reference sequence). This CDR3 contains 15 residues. Unmatched junction bases numbered 7, after V lost 4 bases and J lost 1 base. The CDR3 here is CASSPTGVRNTEAFF. The CDR3 coding sequence is TGTGCCAGCAGCCCCACAGGGGTAAGGAACACTGAAGCTTTCTTT.

This clone showed up just a few times. V gene TRBV6-1 combines with J gene TRBJ2-5, with 7 nucleotides matching TRBD2. The germline V gene encodes CDR1 MNHNS and CDR2 SASEGT. The CDR3 length is 16 residues. The ends lost 1 base at V and 3 bases at J; junction bases unmatched: 8. The CDR3 nucleotides are TGTGCCAGCAGTGAAGAAGTCGGGGGAGGGAAAGAGACCCAGTACTTC. The encoded protein is CASSEEVGGGKETQYF.

The chain uses TRBV18 and TRBJ2-5; TRBD2 agrees at 8 bases. Germline-derived CDR1 and CDR2 are KGHSH and LQKENI. The CDR3 contains 16 residues. After removal of 2 bases from V and 7 bases from J, the junction contained 12 bases not matched to a gene. DNA of the CDR3: TGTGCCAGCTCACCAGCGGGACTAGGGAATCTGGGGACCCAGTACTTC. It translates to CASSPAGLGNLGTQYF.

V usage is TRBV5-1 and J usage is TRBJ2-1; 9 bases align to TRBD2. This CDR3 contains 18 residues. J was trimmed by 1 base and V by 1 base; bases with no gene match: 9. CDR1 and CDR2 (germline): SGHRS, YFSETQ. The DNA of the CDR3 is TGCGCCAGCAGCTTGTTTTACAGCGGGAGGACATCCTACAATGAGCAGTTCTTC. As protein: CASSLFYSGRTSYNEQFF.

V is TRBV6-4 and J is TRBJ2-1, with TRBD1 as a possible D gene (6 bases). Between the trimmed V and J ends, which lost 6 bases and 12 bases, there was a span of 18 bases. The CDR3 runs 13 residues. CDR1 and CDR2 (germline): MRHNA, SNTAGT. In DNA, the CDR3 is TGTGCCAGCAGCGGTAAGGGGGTCCGTGGGCAGTTCTTC. Amino acid sequence: CASSGKGVRGQFF.

The CDR3 protein is CASSLGTSGIEELFF. Written as DNA, the CDR3 is TGTGCCAGCAGCTTAGGGACTAGCGGGATCGAGGAGCTGTTTTTT. The chain links TRBV7-9 to TRBJ2-2; 12 nucleotides agree with TRBD2. The germline gives CDR1 SEHNR, CDR2 FQNEAQ (reference sequence). This CDR3 comprises 15 residues. Trimming at V came to 1 base and at J to 10 bases, leaving 4 bases not matched to a gene.

The genes are TRBV7-8 and TRBJ1-4; D possibly corresponds to TRBD1 (6 bases). CDR3 size: 16 residues. Trimming left V 1 base short and J 6 bases short, with 15 bases between. In germline, CDR1 is SGHVS, CDR2 FQNEAQ. CDR3 loop: CASSLGTVSPDEKLFF. CDR3 sequence (DNA): TGTGCCAGCAGCTTAGGGACAGTTTCACCAGATGAAAAACTGTTTTTT.

CDR3 sequence (DNA): TGTGCCAGCAGTACCCGGGACAAGTCTAACTATGGCTACACCTTC. Protein product: CASSTRDKSNYGYTF. The chain has TRBV28 and TRBJ1-2, with D maybe TRBD1 (6 bases). The V end was cut by 5 bases, the J end by 0 bases, with 13 bases between. Germline V gene lookup returns CDR1 MDHEN and CDR2 SYDVKM. This CDR3 is built from 15 residues.

The chain has TRBV6-4 and TRBJ2-2, with 9 bases matching TRBD1. Looked up from germline, CDR1 is MRHNA and CDR2 is SNTAGT. The CDR3 contains 16 residues. Unmatched junction bases numbered 10, after V lost 7 bases and J lost 4 bases. CDR3 sequence: CASTNTGGKGTGELFF. In DNA, the CDR3 is TGTGCCAGCACCAACACAGGGGGCAAGGGCACCGGGGAGCTGTTTTTT.

This clone was found a few times. This sequence joins TRBV28 and TRBJ2-7; 9 bases align to TRBD2. Germline lookup yields CDR1 MDHEN and CDR2 SYDVKM. This CDR3 contains 17 residues. J gave up 0 bases and V 5 bases, and 11 bases lay outside the gene matches. In DNA form, the CDR3 reads TGTGCCAGCAGTCTCCAGCGGGAGGACTTAAGCTCCTACGAGCAGTACTTC. Protein: CASSLQREDLSSYEQYF.

This chain uses TRBV28 with TRBJ2-7, with no clear D. V lost 1 base and J 3 bases, leaving 13 bases between the germline ends. The germline V gene has CDR1 MDHEN and CDR2 SYDVKM. The CDR3 is 15 residues long. In nucleotides, the CDR3 is TGTGCCAGCAGTTTATCACCATCCGGTATCTACGAGCAGTACTTC. This encodes CASSLSPSGIYEQYF.

This chain joins TRBV9 and TRBJ2-2; D unresolved. CDR3 length equals 13 residues. Trimming shortened V by 3 bases and J by 4 bases, and 7 bases separated the two germline ends. Germline CDR1 and CDR2: SGDLS and YYNGEE. CDR3 coding DNA: TGTGCCAGCAGCGATAGCTTCACCGGGGAGCTGTTTTTT. Residues: CASSDSFTGELFF.

This clone occurred a few times. The rearrangement joins TRBV28 to TRBJ2-6, with D tentatively TRBD1 (6 bases). Trimming took off 5 bases at V and 0 bases at J, with 11 bases between the two ends. The CDR3 totals 16 residues. CDR1 is MDHEN, CDR2 SYDVKM, per germline. The CDR3: CASSAGQISGANVLTF. The CDR3 DNA reads as TGTGCCAGCAGTGCCGGACAGATCTCTGGGGCCAACGTCCTGACTTTC.

This chain joins TRBV12-5 and TRBJ2-7, with D perhaps TRBD1 (6 bases). The CDR3 has 13 amino acids. The V end was cut by 7 bases, the J end by 6 bases, with 16 bases between. The germline V gene has CDR1 LGHNT and CDR2 FRNRAP. The CDR3 DNA is TGTGCTAGTGCCCTTGGGACATCTGCCGAGCAGTACTTC. It encodes CASALGTSAEQYF.

The DNA for the CDR3 is TGTGCCAGCAGCGATATCAACAGGATGACAGATACGCAGTATTTT. As protein: CASSDINRMTDTQYF. This chain links TRBV21-1 with TRBJ2-3; no DNA check was done on the table's D call, TRBD1. TRBV21-1 is assigned pseudogene status. The CDR3 consists of 15 residues.

The chain couples TRBV2 to TRBJ2-5; 7 nucleotides align to TRBD1. CDR1 and CDR2 from the germline V gene are SNHLY and FYNNEI. V shed 6 bases and J 3 bases; nucleotides not matched to a gene: 7. The CDR3 runs 14 residues. As DNA, the CDR3 is TGTGCCAGCAGCCCGGGACAGTTGAAAGAGACCCAGTACTTC. Amino acids: CASSPGQLKETQYF.

The chain carries TRBV4-1 and TRBJ2-7, with a tentative D call TRBD1 (6 bases). CDR3 length: 15 amino acids. The germline V gene encodes CDR1 MGHRA and CDR2 YSYEKL. The V end was cut by 4 bases, the J end by 3 bases, with 16 bases between. This chain's CDR3 is CASSLLQGIIYEQYF. The CDR3, as DNA: TGCGCCAGCAGCCTTTTACAGGGAATAATCTACGAGCAGTACTTC.

The rearrangement joins TRBV14 to TRBJ2-3; TRBD1 matches 7 bases. Germline CDR1 reads SGHDN; CDR2 reads FVKESK. The CDR3 extends over 15 amino acids. V was clipped by 3 bases and J by 1 base; unmatched bases: 4. The CDR3 sequence: CASSHPGQGTDTQYF. CDR3 DNA sequence: TGTGCCAGCAGCCATCCTGGACAGGGCACAGATACGCAGTATTTT.

This clone was seen a handful of times. The chain uses TRBV6-1 and TRBJ1-3, with 7 bases fitting TRBD1. Germline CDR1 and CDR2: MNHNS and SASEGT. CDR3 length: 14 residues. V was clipped by 9 bases and J by 0 bases; unmatched bases: 5. CDR3 bases: TGTGCCAGTACTGCAGGGGGCTCTGGAAACACCATATATTTT. Translated, it gives CASTAGGSGNTIYF.

This chain joins TRBV5-1 and TRBJ2-3, with D hard to call. The CDR3 is 14 amino acids. V lost 9 bases and J lost 1, with 15 bases in between. The germline V gene encodes CDR1 SGHRS and CDR2 YFSETQ. CDR3 sequence reads: CATAQQPGTDTQYF. CDR3 sequence (DNA): TGCGCCACCGCACAACAACCCGGCACAGATACGCAGTATTTT.